A selection of T cell receptor beta chains follows, all from one sample in a study of spatial heterogeneity in lung cancer. From the 5' RACE reads, TCRdb called clonotypes with MiXCR, one entry per CDR3 protein. The table has 40,000 to 50,000 distinct CDR3 sequences, roughly an eighth seen once; the top ten hold 50% to 65%. This specimen was PBMCs, taken at surgery. The source is a male donor with early-stage non-small cell lung cancer. The CDR3 runs from the conserved cysteine through the conserved F or W. A D gene is named only where the DNA matches it firmly. A clone size is listed for some rows: how often the clone was seen (once, few, many), or a class if it is expanded.

TRBJ1-2,-,many,TRBV9,CASSVGQPPNYGYTF,TGTGCCAGCAGCGTAGGACAGCCGCCTAACTATGGCTACACCTTC
TRBJ1-2,-,few,TRBV20-1,CSARNRDYGYTF,TGCAGTGCTAGAAACAGGGATTATGGCTACACCTTC
TRBJ2-7,TRBD1,few,TRBV28,CASSSGDRALSYEQYF,TGTGCCAGCAGTTCCGGCGACAGGGCCCTTTCCTACGAGCAGTACTTC
TRBJ2-5,TRBD1,-,TRBV29-1,CSVDPTGPGETQYF,TGCAGCGTTGACCCGACAGGGCCGGGAGAGACCCAGTACTTC
TRBJ1-6,-,few,TRBV3-1,CASSHDWSSPLHF,TGTGCCAGCAGCCACGACTGGAGTTCACCCCTCCACTTT
TRBJ2-5,TRBD1,many,TRBV4-1,CASSPYDRGLRETQYF,TGCGCCAGCAGCCCGTACGACAGGGGGCTAAGAGAGACCCAGTACTTC
TRBJ2-7,TRBD2,many,TRBV6-2/TRBV6-3,CASSPRGAGVYEQYF,TGTGCCAGCAGCCCTCGTGGGGCGGGGGTCTACGAGCAGTACTTC
TRBJ2-1,TRBD2,many,TRBV5-1,CASRPPGLAVNEQFF,TGCGCCAGCAGGCCTCCGGGACTAGCGGTCAATGAGCAGTTCTTC
TRBJ1-2,-,few,TRBV10-3,CAISESPGNYGYTF,TGTGCCATCAGTGAGTCTCCGGGAAACTATGGCTACACCTTC
TRBJ2-5,-,-,TRBV5-1,CASSLYVGQETQYF,TGCGCCAGCAGCTTGTACGTGGGACAAGAGACCCAGTACTTC
TRBJ2-5,-,many,TRBV5-5,CASSSDPAGGETQYF,TGTGCCAGCAGCTCAGACCCAGCAGGCGGGGAGACCCAGTACTTC
TRBJ2-1,TRBD2,many,TRBV7-3,CASSFSGRAGIDEQFF,TGTGCCAGCAGCTTTAGCGGGAGGGCCGGGATCGATGAGCAGTTCTTC
TRBJ1-1,-,few,TRBV5-1,CASSLGNVNTEAFF,TGCGCCAGCAGCTTGGGGAATGTGAACACTGAAGCTTTCTTT
TRBJ1-2,-,many,TRBV7-2,CASSLVQGTYGYTF,TGTGCCAGCAGCTTAGTCCAGGGGACCTATGGCTACACCTTC